This T cell receptor (beta chain) emerged from a study of cytomegalovirus exposure and HLA in healthy donors. PCR employed 60 Vbeta and 13 Jbeta primers. The repertoire was sequenced with immunoSEQ multiplex PCR; TCRdb's copy has only in-frame clones and lacks some. The sample holds roughly 120,000 clones. The origin of this receptor is a young man in good health and CMV-seronegative. Material: PBMCs.

The CDR3 protein is CASNRGRTDTQYF. In nucleotides, the CDR3 is TGTGCCAGCAATAGGGGGAGAACAGATACGCAGTATTTT. This chain joins TRBV2 and TRBJ2-3; weak D call: TRBD1 (6 bases). Trimming shortened V by 7 bases and J by 3 bases, and 11 bases separated the two germline ends. CDR3 size: 13 residues. Looked up from germline, CDR1 is SNHLY and CDR2 is FYNNEI.